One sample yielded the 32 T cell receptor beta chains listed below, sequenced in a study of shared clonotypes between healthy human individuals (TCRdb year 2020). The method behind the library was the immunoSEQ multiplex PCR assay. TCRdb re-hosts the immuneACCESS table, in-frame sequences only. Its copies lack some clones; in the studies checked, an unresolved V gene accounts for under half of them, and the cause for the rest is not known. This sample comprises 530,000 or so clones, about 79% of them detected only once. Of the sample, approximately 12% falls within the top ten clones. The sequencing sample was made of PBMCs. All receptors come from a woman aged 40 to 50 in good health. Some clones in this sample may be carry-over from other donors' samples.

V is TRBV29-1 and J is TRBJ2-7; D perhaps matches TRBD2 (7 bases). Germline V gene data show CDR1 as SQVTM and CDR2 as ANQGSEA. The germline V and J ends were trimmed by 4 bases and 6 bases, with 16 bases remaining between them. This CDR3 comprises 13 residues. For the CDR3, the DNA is TGCAGCGTTGTAGAAGGGGGGGGAAGCGAGCAGTACTTC. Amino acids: CSVVEGGGSEQYF.

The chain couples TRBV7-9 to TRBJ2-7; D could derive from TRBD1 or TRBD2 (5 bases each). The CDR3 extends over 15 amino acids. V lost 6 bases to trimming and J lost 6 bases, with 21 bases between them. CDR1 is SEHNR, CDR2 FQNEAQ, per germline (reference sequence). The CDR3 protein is CASSPYRDQAFEQYF. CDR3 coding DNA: TGTGCCAGCAGTCCATACCGGGACCAGGCGTTCGAGCAGTACTTC.

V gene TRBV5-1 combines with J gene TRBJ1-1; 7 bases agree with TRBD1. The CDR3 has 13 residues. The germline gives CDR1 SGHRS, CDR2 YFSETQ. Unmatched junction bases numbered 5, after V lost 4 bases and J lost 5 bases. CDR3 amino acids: CASSRDRVTEAFF. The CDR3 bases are TGCGCCAGCAGCCGTGACAGGGTAACTGAAGCTTTCTTT.

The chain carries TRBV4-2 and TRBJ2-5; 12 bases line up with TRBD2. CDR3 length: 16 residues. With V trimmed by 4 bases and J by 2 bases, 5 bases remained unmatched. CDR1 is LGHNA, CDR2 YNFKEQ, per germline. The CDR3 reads CASSPRTSGTQETQYF. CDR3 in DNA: TGTGCCAGCAGCCCCCGGACTAGCGGGACGCAAGAGACCCAGTACTTC.

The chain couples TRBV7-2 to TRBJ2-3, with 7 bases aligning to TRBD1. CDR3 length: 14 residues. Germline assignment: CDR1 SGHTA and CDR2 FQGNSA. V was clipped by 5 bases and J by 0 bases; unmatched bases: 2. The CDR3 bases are TGTGCCAGCAGCCGGGACAGCAGCACAGATACGCAGTATTTT. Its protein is CASSRDSSTDTQYF.

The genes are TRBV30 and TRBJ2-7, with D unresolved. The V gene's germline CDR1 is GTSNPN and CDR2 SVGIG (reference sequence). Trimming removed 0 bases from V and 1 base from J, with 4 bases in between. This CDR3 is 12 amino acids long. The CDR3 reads CAWSVSSYEQYF. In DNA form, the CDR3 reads TGTGCCTGGAGTGTAAGTTCCTACGAGCAGTACTTC.

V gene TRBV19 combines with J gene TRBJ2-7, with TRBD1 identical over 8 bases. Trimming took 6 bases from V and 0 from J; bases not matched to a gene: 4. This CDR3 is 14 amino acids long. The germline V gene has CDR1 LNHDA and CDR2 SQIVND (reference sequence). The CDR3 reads CASSPGQVSYEQYF. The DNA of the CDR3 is TGTGCCAGTAGCCCGGGACAGGTCTCCTACGAGCAGTACTTC.

The CDR3 reads CASSPEGYEQYF. The CDR3 DNA reads as TGTGCCAGCAGCCCCGAAGGTTACGAGCAGTACTTC. The J gene is TRBJ2-7, the V gene TRBV11-2, with no clear D. Germline CDR1 is SGHAT and CDR2 is FQNNGV. The V end was cut by 5 bases, the J end by 4 bases, with 9 bases between. The CDR3 covers 12 residues.

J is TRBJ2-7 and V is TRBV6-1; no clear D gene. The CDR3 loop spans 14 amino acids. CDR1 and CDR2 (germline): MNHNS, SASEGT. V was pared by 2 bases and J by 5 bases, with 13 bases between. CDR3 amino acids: CASSESNALDEQYF. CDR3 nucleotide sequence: TGTGCCAGCAGTGAAAGCAACGCCCTCGACGAGCAGTACTTC.

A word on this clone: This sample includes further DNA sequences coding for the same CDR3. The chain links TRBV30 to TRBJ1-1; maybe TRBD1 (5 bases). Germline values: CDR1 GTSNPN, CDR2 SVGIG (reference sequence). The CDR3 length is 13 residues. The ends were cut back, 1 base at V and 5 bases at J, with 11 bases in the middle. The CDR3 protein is CAWSGQGGTEAFF. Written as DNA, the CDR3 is TGTGCCTGGAGTGGGCAGGGAGGAACTGAAGCTTTCTTT.

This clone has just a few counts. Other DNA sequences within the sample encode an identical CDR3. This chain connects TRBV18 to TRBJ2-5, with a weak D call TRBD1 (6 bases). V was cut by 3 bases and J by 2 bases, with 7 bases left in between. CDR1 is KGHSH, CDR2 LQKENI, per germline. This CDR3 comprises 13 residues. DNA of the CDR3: TGTGCCAGCTCACCCGGGACACAAGAGACCCAGTACTTC. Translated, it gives CASSPGTQETQYF.

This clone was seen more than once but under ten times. The CDR3 DNA follows: TGTGCCAGCAGTGAAGAGGGCAGCTACACTGAAGCTTTCTTT. Translation gives CASSEEGSYTEAFF. V usage is TRBV6-1 and J usage is TRBJ1-1; D remains unclear. The CDR3 spans 14 residues. Germline lookup yields CDR1 MNHNS and CDR2 SASEGT. V lost 1 base and J 3 bases, leaving 9 bases between the germline ends.

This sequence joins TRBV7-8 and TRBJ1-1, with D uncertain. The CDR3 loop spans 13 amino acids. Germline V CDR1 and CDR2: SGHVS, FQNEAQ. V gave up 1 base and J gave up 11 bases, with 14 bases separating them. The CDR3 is CASSLGGQWWAFF. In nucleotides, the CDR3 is TGTGCCAGCAGCTTAGGAGGGCAGTGGTGGGCTTTCTTT.

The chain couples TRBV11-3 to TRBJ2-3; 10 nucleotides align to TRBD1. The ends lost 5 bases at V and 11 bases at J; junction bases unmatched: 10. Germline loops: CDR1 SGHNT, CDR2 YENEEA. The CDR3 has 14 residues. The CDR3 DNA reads TGTGCCAGCAGCCCCCAGACAGGGGGCTTCGGGCAGTATTTT. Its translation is CASSPQTGGFGQYF.

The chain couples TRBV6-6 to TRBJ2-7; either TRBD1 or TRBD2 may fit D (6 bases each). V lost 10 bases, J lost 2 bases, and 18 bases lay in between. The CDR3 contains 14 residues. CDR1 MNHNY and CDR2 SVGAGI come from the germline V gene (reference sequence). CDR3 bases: TGTGCCACCGGAAAGGGGGGTACAGCCTACGAGCAGTACTTC. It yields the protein CATGKGGTAYEQYF.

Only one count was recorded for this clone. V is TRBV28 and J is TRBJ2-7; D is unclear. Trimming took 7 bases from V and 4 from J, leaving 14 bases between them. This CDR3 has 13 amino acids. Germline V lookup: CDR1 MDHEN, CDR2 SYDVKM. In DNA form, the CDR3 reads TGTGCCAGCAACGACGGCCCCCCGTACGAGCAGTACTTC. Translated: CASNDGPPYEQYF.

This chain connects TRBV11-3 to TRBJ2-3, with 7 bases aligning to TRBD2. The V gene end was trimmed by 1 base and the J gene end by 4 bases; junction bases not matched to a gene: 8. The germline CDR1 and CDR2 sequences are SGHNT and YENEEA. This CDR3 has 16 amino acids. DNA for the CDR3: TGTGCCAGCAGCTTAGGTCGGACTAGTGATGCAGATACGCAGTATTTT. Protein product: CASSLGRTSDADTQYF. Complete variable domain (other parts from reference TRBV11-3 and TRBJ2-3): EAGVVQSPRYKIIEKKQPVAFWCNPISGHNTLYWYLQNLGQGPELLIRYENEEAVDDSQLPKDRFSAERLKGVDSTLKIQPAELGDSAVYLCASSLGRTSDADTQYFGPGTRLTVL.

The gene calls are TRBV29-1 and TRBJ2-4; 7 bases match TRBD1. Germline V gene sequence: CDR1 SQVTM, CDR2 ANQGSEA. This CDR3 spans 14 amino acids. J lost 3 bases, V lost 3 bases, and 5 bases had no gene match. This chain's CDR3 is CSVDGTESKNIQYF. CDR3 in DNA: TGCAGCGTTGACGGGACAGAGAGCAAAAACATTCAGTACTTC.

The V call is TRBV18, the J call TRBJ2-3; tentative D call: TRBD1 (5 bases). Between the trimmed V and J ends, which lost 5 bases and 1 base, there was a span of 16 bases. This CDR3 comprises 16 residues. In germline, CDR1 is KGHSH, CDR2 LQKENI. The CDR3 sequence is CASSASGDSRTDTQYF. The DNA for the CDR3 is TGTGCCAGCTCAGCTTCCGGAGACAGTCGCACAGATACGCAGTATTTT.

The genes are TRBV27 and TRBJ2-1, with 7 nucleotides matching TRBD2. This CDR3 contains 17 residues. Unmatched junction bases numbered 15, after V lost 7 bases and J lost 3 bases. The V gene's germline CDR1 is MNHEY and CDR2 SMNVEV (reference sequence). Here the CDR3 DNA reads TGTGCCAGCAACCCGGGGACGGGACTAACCCTCTACAATGAGCAGTTCTTC. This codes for CASNPGTGLTLYNEQFF.

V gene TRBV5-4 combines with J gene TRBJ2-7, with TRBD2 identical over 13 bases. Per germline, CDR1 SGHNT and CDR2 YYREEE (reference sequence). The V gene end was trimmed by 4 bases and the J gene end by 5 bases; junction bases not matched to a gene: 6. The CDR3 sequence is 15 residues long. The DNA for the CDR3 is TGTGCCAGCAGCAAGGGACTAGCGGGGTTGGACGAGCAGTACTTC. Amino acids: CASSKGLAGLDEQYF.

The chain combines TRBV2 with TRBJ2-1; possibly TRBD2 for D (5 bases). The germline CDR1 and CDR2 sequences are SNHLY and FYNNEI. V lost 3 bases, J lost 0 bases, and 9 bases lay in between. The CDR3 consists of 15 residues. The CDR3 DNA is TGTGCCAGCAGTGAGAGGGAAAGCTCCTACAATGAGCAGTTCTTC. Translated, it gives CASSERESSYNEQFF.

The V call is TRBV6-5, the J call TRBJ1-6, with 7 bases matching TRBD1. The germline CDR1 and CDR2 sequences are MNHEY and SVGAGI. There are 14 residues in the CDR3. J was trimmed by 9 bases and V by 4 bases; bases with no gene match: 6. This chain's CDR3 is CASSWRQGVSPLHF. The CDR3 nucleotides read TGTGCCAGCAGTTGGCGACAGGGTGTTTCACCCCTCCACTTT.

CDR3: CASSLDWTGLYEQYF. CDR3 in DNA: TGTGCCAGCAGCTTGGACTGGACAGGTCTCTACGAGCAGTACTTC. The V gene is TRBV5-6, the J gene TRBJ2-7; 7 positions match TRBD1. The V gene's germline CDR1 is SGHDT and CDR2 YYEEEE. Unmatched junction bases numbered 6, after V lost 0 bases and J lost 3 bases. This CDR3 is 15 amino acids long.

CDR3 sequence: CAISEGLGLSNEQFF. The CDR3 bases are TGTGCCATCAGTGAAGGTCTAGGTCTTAGTAATGAGCAGTTCTTC. The chain carries TRBV10-3 and TRBJ2-1; no definite D call. Germline V gene sequence: CDR1 ENHRY, CDR2 SYGVKD. The CDR3 covers 15 residues. V dropped 3 bases and J dropped 7 bases, with 16 bases sitting between them.

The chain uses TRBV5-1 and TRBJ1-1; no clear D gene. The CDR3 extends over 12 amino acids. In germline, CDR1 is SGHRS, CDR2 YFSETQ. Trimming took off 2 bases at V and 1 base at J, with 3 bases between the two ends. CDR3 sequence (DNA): TGCGCCAGCAGCTTTGGGAACACTGAAGCTTTCTTT. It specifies CASSFGNTEAFF.

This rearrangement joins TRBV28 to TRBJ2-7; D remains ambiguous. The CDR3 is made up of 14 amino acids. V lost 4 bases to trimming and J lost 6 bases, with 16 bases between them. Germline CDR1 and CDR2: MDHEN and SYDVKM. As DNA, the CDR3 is TGTGCCAGCAGTTCCGTAGCCGACGGTGGCGAGCAGTACTTC. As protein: CASSSVADGGEQYF.

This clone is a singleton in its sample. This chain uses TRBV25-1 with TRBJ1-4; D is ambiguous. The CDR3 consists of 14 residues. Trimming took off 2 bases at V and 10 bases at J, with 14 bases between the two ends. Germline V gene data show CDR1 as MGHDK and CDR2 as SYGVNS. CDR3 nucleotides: TGTGCCAGCAGTGAAACTCTAAATGCTGGAAAACTGTTTTTT. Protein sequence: CASSETLNAGKLFF.

The CDR3 sequence: CASSLVGSHTGELFF. CDR3 coding DNA: TGTGCCAGCAGCTTAGTTGGGAGCCACACCGGGGAGCTGTTTTTT. The chain carries TRBV7-9 and TRBJ2-2; D might be TRBD2 (5 bases). There are 15 residues in the CDR3. V was cut by 1 base and J by 3 bases, with 9 bases left in between. Germline values: CDR1 SEHNR, CDR2 FQNEAQ (reference sequence).

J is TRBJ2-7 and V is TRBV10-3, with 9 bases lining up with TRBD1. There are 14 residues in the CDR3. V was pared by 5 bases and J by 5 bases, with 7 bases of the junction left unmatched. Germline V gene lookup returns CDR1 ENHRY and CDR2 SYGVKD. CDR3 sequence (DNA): TGTGCCATCAGTCCGGGACAGGGAAGGCACGAGCAGTACTTC. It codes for CAISPGQGRHEQYF.

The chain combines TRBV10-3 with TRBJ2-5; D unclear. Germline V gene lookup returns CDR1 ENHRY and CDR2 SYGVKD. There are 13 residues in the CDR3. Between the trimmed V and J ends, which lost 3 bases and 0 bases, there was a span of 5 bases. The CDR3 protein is CAISEHYQETQYF. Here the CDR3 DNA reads TGTGCCATCAGTGAACACTACCAAGAGACCCAGTACTTC.

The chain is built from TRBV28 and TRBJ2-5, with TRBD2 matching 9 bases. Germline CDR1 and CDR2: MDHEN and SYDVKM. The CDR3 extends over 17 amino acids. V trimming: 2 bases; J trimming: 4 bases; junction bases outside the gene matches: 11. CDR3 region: CASSLSAGGPFGETQYF. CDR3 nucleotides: TGTGCCAGCAGTTTAAGTGCGGGAGGGCCGTTTGGAGAGACCCAGTACTTC.